This T cell receptor beta chain was retrieved from a study of control samples from healthy donors and cancer patients (dated by TCRdb to the early 2020s). The trim is 7 bases for V and 1 base for J, with a gap of 8 bases between the germline ends. CDR1 SNHLY and CDR2 FYNNEI were looked up in the germline V gene. The CDR3 sequence holds 13 residues, the cysteine and phenylalanine included. Only CDR3 DNA is held: 39 bases, read in frame from base 1. Comments on this clone: There is no known antigen for this receptor. Base qualities are missing; no much larger clone stands one base away.

The protocol used for the library was the immunoSEQ multiplex PCR assay. As stored in TCRdb, this immuneACCESS dataset retains in-frame rearrangements with V and J assigned. A fraction of the clones does not appear; measured against another copy, unresolved V genes explain less than half of the discrepancy, and the remainder lacks a known reason. The sample includes approximately 220,000 clones, with roughly 94% observed a single time. Approximately 1.6% of the sample rests with the top ten. This chain is built from TRBV2 and TRBJ1-5, with no D gene named confidently. Sequencing was performed on blood. The source is a man aged 50 or older in good health. The nucleotide sequence is given as TGTGCCAGCAAGGCCAGGAGCAATCAGCCCCAGCATTTT. Its protein product is CASKARSNQPQHF.